This T cell receptor beta chain was sequenced in a study of cytomegalovirus exposure and HLA in healthy donors. Broader study findings: The investigators catalogued under 200 TCR beta chains as cytomegalovirus-associated.

With respect to this clone: Its antigen is not identified.

Per germline, CDR1 SGHTA and CDR2 FQGNSA. The J segment lost 9 bases and the V segment lost 7 bases, leaving 6 bases of the junction unmatched. This CDR3 region has 14 residues. Repertoires were generated with immunoSEQ multiplex PCR, while TCRdb's copy carries only in-frame clones and drops some. The sample has roughly 56,000 clones, roughly 91% seen once. The clonotype was recovered from a woman in her twenties or thirties in good health and CMV-seronegative. The sequenced sample consisted of PBMCs. V is TRBV7-2 and J is TRBJ2-1; 13 nucleotides line up with TRBD2. The CDR3 reads CASIVTSGRAEQFF. The CDR3 nucleotides read TGTGCCAGCATCGTTACTAGCGGGAGGGCTGAGCAGTTCTTC.